A single TCR beta chain is shown here with its context. The data were produced by immunoSEQ multiplex PCR, yet TCRdb's version contains in-frame clones alone and is incomplete. The table shows 200,000 to 250,000 clones, with roughly 75% occurring only once. This entry belongs to a study of blood T cell repertoires in COVID-19. Study information: The origin of the acute and convalescent COVID-19 samples was the United States, Italy and Spain. PBMCs, B-cell-depleted T cells, or T cells were the source of the cDNA or gDNA that made up the material.

CDR1 LNHDA and CDR2 SQIVND come from the germline V gene (reference sequence). CDR3 length: 17 amino acids. J was trimmed by 0 bases and V by 5 bases; bases with no gene match: 9. What was sequenced was peripheral blood. The receptor comes from an older woman with acute or convalescent COVID-19. This chain uses TRBV19 with TRBJ1-5; 8 positions agree with TRBD1. For the CDR3, the DNA is TGTGCCAGTAGTTCAGGGGCAGGGGGCCTTAGCAATCAGCCCCAGCATTTT. It is translated as CASSSGAGGLSNQPQHF.